This T cell receptor (beta chain) was sequenced for a study of T-cell memory formation after mild COVID-19. TCRdb reprocessed the 5' RACE reads with MiXCR, giving one entry per CDR3 protein. The sample holds about 560,000 distinct CDR3 sequences, under 20% seen once. The sequenced sample was PBMCs or a T cell subset sorted from them (not recorded which). The source of this sequence is an adult woman who had mild COVID-19 (a few samples of this study predate the infection). Cell type and time point are not known.

The CDR3 here is CASSNKGHWTGPNTEAFF. The CDR3 DNA reads as TGTGCCAGCAGCAACAAGGGACATTGGACAGGGCCTAACACTGAAGCTTTCTTT. This chain connects TRBV21-1 to TRBJ1-1; the D call in the table, TRBD1, was not verified against the DNA. TRBV21-1 represents a pseudogene. The CDR3 runs to 18 residues.